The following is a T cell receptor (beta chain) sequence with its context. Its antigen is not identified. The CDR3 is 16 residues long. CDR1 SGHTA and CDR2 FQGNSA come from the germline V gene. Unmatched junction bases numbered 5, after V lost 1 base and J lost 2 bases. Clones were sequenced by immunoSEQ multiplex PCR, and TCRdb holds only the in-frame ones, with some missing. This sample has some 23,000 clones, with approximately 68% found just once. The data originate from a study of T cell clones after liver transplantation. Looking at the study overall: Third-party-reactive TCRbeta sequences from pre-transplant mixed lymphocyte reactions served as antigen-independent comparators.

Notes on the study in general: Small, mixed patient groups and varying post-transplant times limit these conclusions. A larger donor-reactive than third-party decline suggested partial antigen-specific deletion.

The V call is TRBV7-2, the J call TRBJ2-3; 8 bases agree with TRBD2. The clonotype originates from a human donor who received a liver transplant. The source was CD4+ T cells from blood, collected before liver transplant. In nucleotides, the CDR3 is TGTGCCAGCAGCTTAGGTAGCGGGGCGAACACAGATACGCAGTATTTT. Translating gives CASSLGSGANTDTQYF.